This T cell receptor beta chain was recorded in a study of blood T cell repertoires in COVID-19. The CDR3 consists of 19 residues. The junction had 17 bases not matched to a gene; V was cut back by 3 bases and J by 4 bases. Per the germline V gene, CDR1 is SNHLY and CDR2 is FYNNEI. Clones were sequenced by immunoSEQ multiplex PCR, and TCRdb holds only the in-frame ones, with some missing. The sample includes fewer than 250,000 clones, just under 85% of them seen just once. The chain links TRBV2 to TRBJ2-5; 10 bases fit TRBD2. The sample taken for sequencing was peripheral blood. This receptor was obtained from a woman in her sixties or seventies with active or convalescent COVID-19. The CDR3 bases are TGTGCCAGCAGTGATTTGGTAGGGACTAGCGACCGTTTTTCAGAGACCCAGTACTTC. Translation gives CASSDLVGTSDRFSETQYF.